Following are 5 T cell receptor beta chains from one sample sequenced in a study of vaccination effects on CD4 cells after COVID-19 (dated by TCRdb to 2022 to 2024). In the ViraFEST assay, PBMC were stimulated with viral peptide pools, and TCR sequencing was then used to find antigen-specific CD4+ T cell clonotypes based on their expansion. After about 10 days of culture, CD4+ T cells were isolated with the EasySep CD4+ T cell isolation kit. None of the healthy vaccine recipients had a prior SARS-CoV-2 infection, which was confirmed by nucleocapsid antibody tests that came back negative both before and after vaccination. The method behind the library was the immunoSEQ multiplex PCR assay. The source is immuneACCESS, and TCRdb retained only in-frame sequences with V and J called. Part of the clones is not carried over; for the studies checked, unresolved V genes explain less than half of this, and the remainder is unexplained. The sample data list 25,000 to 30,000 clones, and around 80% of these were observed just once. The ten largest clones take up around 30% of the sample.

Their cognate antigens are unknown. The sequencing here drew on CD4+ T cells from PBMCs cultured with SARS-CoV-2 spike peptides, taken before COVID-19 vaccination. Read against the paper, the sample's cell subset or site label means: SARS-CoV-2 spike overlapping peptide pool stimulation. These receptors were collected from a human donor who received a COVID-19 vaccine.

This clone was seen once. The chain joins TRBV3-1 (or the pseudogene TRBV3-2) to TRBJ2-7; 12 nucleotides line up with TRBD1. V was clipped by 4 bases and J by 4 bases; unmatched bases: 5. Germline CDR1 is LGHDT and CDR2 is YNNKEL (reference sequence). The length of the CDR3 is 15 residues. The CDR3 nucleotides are TGTGCCAGCAGCCCAGGGACAGGGGGCAGGTACGAGCAGTACTTC. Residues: CASSPGTGGRYEQYF.

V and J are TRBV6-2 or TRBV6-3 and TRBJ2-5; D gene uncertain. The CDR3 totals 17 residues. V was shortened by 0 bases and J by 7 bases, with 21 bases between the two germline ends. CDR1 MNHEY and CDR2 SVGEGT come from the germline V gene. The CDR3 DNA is TGTGCCAGCAGTTACTCGGCGGATAGGCGGTCTAAAGGGACCCAGTACTTC. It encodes CASSYSADRRSKGTQYF.

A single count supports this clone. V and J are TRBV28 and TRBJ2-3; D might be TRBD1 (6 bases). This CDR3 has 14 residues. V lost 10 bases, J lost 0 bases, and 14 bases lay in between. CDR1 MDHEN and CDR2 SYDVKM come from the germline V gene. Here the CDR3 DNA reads TGTGCCACCAAACAGGGATGGAGCACAGATACGCAGTATTTT. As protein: CATKQGWSTDTQYF.

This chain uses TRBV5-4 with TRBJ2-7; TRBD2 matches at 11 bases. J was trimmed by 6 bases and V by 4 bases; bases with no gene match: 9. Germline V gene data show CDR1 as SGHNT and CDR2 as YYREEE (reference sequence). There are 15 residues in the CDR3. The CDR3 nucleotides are TGTGCCAGCAGCCCTAGGGGGACTAGCGGAAGCGAGCAGTACTTC. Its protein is CASSPRGTSGSEQYF.

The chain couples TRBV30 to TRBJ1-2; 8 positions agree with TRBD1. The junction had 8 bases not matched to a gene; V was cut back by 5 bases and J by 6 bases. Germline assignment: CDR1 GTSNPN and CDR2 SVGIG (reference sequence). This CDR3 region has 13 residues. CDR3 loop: CAWAKTGEDGYTF. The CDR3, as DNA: TGTGCCTGGGCGAAGACAGGGGAGGATGGCTACACCTTC.